Listed below are T cell receptor beta chains from one sample, sequenced in a study of response to subunit inactivated influenza vaccine. TCRdb called the RT-PCR reads again in MiXCR, with one record for every CDR3 protein. This table has 800,000 to 1,000,000 distinct CDR3 sequences, 21% appearing once. The sample in question was PBMCs from blood, obtained around 5 days after vaccination. The receptors stem from a middle-aged man who received an inactivated influenza vaccine. The CDR3 runs from the conserved cysteine through the conserved F or W. The order of the fields is D gene, J gene, V gene, clone size, CDR3 DNA, CDR3 protein. A D gene is named only where the DNA matches it firmly. Only part of the rows carry a size: once, few, many, or a class if the clone is expanded.

D: NA
J: TRBJ1-2
V: TRBV5-1
size: NA
DNA: TGCGCCAGCAGCTTGGAGGACGGGAGCGTGGATGGCTACACCTTC
CDR3: CASSLEDGSVDGYTF

D: NA
J: TRBJ1-2
V: TRBV20-1
size: many
DNA: TGCAGTTCGGACAGAGAAGACTATGGCTACACCTTC
CDR3: CSSDREDYGYTF

D: NA
J: TRBJ2-2
V: TRBV20-1
size: many
DNA: TGCAGTGCTGTACACCGGGTGGAGCTGTTTTTT
CDR3: CSAVHRVELFF

D: NA
J: TRBJ2-6
V: TRBV6-1
size: NA
DNA: TGTGCCAGCAGGAGCCGCTCTGGGGCCAACGTCCTGACTTTC
CDR3: CASRSRSGANVLTF

D: TRBD2
J: TRBJ2-3
V: TRBV2
size: few
DNA: TGTGCCAGCAGTGAACTAGCGGGTCTCAGGGATACGCAGTATTTT
CDR3: CASSELAGLRDTQYF

D: NA
J: TRBJ1-2
V: TRBV6-5
size: NA
DNA: TGTGCCAGCAGTTACTCGAGGTCAGCCGCGGGCTATGGCTACACCTTC
CDR3: CASSYSRSAAGYGYTF

D: TRBD2
J: TRBJ2-1
V: TRBV5-1
size: few
DNA: TGCGCCAGCACCACTAGCGGGGGCACCTACAATGAGCAGTTCTTC
CDR3: CASTTSGGTYNEQFF

D: TRBD1
J: TRBJ2-5
V: TRBV20-1
size: few
DNA: TGCAGTGCTAGACTCGACAGGGGCTATAGCCAAGAGACCCAGTACTTC
CDR3: CSARLDRGYSQETQYF

D: NA
J: TRBJ2-5
V: TRBV7-2
size: NA
DNA: TGTGCCAGCAGCTTGTTCTGGAGAGGGGGGCAAGAGACCCAGTACTTC
CDR3: CASSLFWRGGQETQYF

D: NA
J: TRBJ2-5
V: TRBV12-3/TRBV12-4
size: NA
DNA: TGTGCCAGCAGCCCCCGGACAGTCCAGTACTTC
CDR3: CASSPRTVQYF

D: NA
J: TRBJ1-2
V: TRBV30
size: few
DNA: TGTGCCTGGAGTCGAGACAGGCCATATGGCTACACCTTC
CDR3: CAWSRDRPYGYTF

D: NA
J: TRBJ1-1
V: TRBV29-1
size: few
DNA: TGCAGCGTTGATTATGGGGGGACTGAAGCTTTCTTT
CDR3: CSVDYGGTEAFF

D: NA
J: TRBJ2-3
V: TRBV29-1
size: NA
DNA: TGCAGCGGAAGACTAGTTCTCTCAGATACGCAGTATTTT
CDR3: CSGRLVLSDTQYF

D: TRBD2
J: TRBJ2-3
V: TRBV4-1
size: NA
DNA: TGCGCCAGCAGCCAAGGACTAGCACGGAACACAGATACGCAGTATTTT
CDR3: CASSQGLARNTDTQYF

D: NA
J: TRBJ1-1
V: TRBV29-1
size: NA
DNA: TGCAGCGTTGACAGGGGAGGAATGAACACTGAAGCTTTCTTT
CDR3: CSVDRGGMNTEAFF

D: TRBD2
J: TRBJ2-7
V: TRBV11-3
size: NA
DNA: TGTGCCAGCAGCTTTGCTAGCGGGGGGGGAACCTACGAGCAGTACTTC
CDR3: CASSFASGGGTYEQYF

D: NA
J: TRBJ1-5
V: TRBV20-1
size: NA
DNA: TGCAGTGCTGGGGGGGGACCGGCGGATCAGCCCCAGCATTTT
CDR3: CSAGGGPADQPQHF

D: NA
J: TRBJ1-1
V: TRBV10-3
size: NA
DNA: TGTGCCATCAGCTTCGACAGGAACACTGAAGCTTTCTTT
CDR3: CAISFDRNTEAFF

D: NA
J: TRBJ2-3
V: TRBV20-1
size: NA
DNA: TGCAGTGCTAGAGATTTAGTTTTAGATACGCAGTATTTT
CDR3: CSARDLVLDTQYF

D: TRBD1
J: TRBJ2-3
V: TRBV6-5
size: few
DNA: TGTGCCAGCAGTTACCAGAGACAGGGGGCAACAGATACGCAGTATTTT
CDR3: CASSYQRQGATDTQYF

D: NA
J: TRBJ2-7
V: TRBV5-1
size: few
DNA: TGCGCCAGCAGCCCGAGCGAGGCCAGCTACGAGCAGTACTTC
CDR3: CASSPSEASYEQYF

D: NA
J: TRBJ2-1
V: TRBV12-3/TRBV12-4
size: many
DNA: TGTGCCAGCAGTTTAGCGGGGGGGCGGTCCTACAATGAGCAGTTCTTC
CDR3: CASSLAGGRSYNEQFF

D: TRBD2
J: TRBJ2-2
V: TRBV11-2
size: many
DNA: TGTGCCAGCAGCCCCGCGGGGGGGATTAACACCGGGGAGCTGTTTTTT
CDR3: CASSPAGGINTGELFF

D: TRBD1
J: TRBJ1-6
V: TRBV7-2
size: few
DNA: TGTGCCAGCAGCAGCCGGGACAGGGGTGGGTCACCCCTCCACTTT
CDR3: CASSSRDRGGSPLHF

D: NA
J: TRBJ1-3
V: TRBV25-1
size: NA
DNA: TGTGCCAGCAGTGAATTCGGAAACACCATATATTTT
CDR3: CASSEFGNTIYF

D: NA
J: TRBJ2-7
V: TRBV4-3
size: many
DNA: TGCGCCAGCAGCCAGGCCCCGGGCCCAACCTACGAGCAGTACTTC
CDR3: CASSQAPGPTYEQYF

D: TRBD2
J: TRBJ2-1
V: TRBV7-9
size: many
DNA: TGTGCCAGCAGCCTACTAGCGGGAAACTACAATGAGCAGTTCTTC
CDR3: CASSLLAGNYNEQFF

D: NA
J: TRBJ1-1
V: TRBV7-3
size: NA
DNA: TGTGCCAGCAGCTTAGACAATCTCTCGGGCGCTTTCTTT
CDR3: CASSLDNLSGAFF

D: NA
J: TRBJ2-7
V: TRBV30
size: NA
DNA: TGTGCCTGGAGTGTACGGGGGCCCACGGGCGAGCAGTACTTC
CDR3: CAWSVRGPTGEQYF

D: TRBD2
J: TRBJ2-7
V: TRBV11-2
size: NA
DNA: TGTGCCAGCAGCTTAGAATTTGGGACTAGCGGGAGAAGCTCCTACGAGCAGTACTTC
CDR3: CASSLEFGTSGRSSYEQYF

D: NA
J: TRBJ2-1
V: TRBV6-4
size: few
DNA: TGTGCCAGCAGTGCAGGGGCGGACTCCTACAATGAGCAGTTCTTC
CDR3: CASSAGADSYNEQFF

D: TRBD1
J: TRBJ2-1
V: TRBV12-3/TRBV12-4
size: NA
DNA: TGTGCCAGCAGTTTAGCGCGGACAGGCGAGCAGTTCTTC
CDR3: CASSLARTGEQFF

D: NA
J: TRBJ2-1
V: TRBV12-3/TRBV12-4
size: NA
DNA: TGTGCCAGCAGTTGGGGGCAAACAGACGATGAGCAGTTCTTC
CDR3: CASSWGQTDDEQFF